One sample yielded the 22 T cell receptor beta chains listed below, sequenced in a study of shared clonotypes between healthy human individuals (dated by TCRdb to 2019 to 2021). The library was made by the immunoSEQ multiplex PCR assay. TCRdb provides this immuneACCESS table in a form limited to in-frame rearrangements. Some clones are lacking; in checked studies, under half of them reflect an unresolved V gene, and why the rest are absent is not known. The sample records approximately 180,000 clones, roughly 91% of which are singletons. Around 0.072% of the sample belongs to the ten largest clones. Sequencing was performed on naive CD4+ T cells sorted from blood. The cell subset or site label, as the study defines it: CD45RA+ positively selected. Every receptor here comes from a woman aged 25-40 years in good health.

The rearrangement joins TRBV28 to TRBJ1-1, with a possible D match to TRBD1 (5 bases). This CDR3 region has 16 residues. From germline, CDR1 is MDHEN and CDR2 SYDVKM. The V gene lost 6 bases and the J gene lost 2 bases, with 19 bases spanning the gap. In nucleotides, the CDR3 is TGTGCCAGCAGCAGTTTACCCTTGGGGGGAAACACTGAAGCTTTCTTT. Translation: CASSSLPLGGNTEAFF.

The J gene is TRBJ2-1, the V gene TRBV9; 8 bases agree with TRBD2. This CDR3 is 16 amino acids long. Germline CDR1 reads SGDLS; CDR2 reads YYNGEE. Trimming removed 0 bases from V and 6 bases from J; junction bases left unmatched: 8. CDR3 sequence reads: CASSVDSGKSGNEQFF. The CDR3 DNA reads as TGTGCCAGCAGCGTAGATAGCGGGAAGTCGGGCAATGAGCAGTTCTTC. The variable domain in full, completed from reference TRBV9 and TRBJ2-1, reads DSGVTQTPKHLITATGQRVTLRCSPRSGDLSVYWYQQSLDQGLQFLIQYYNGEERAKGNILERFSAQQFPDLHSELNLSSLELGDSALYFCASSVDSGKSGNEQFFGPGTRLTVL.

As DNA, the CDR3 is TGTGCCAGCAGTTTTGGGGGGCGCAGGTATGGCTACACCTTC. Amino acid sequence: CASSFGGRRYGYTF. The J gene is TRBJ1-2, the V gene TRBV28; D perhaps matches TRBD1 (6 bases). V was cut by 3 bases and J by 5 bases, with 13 bases left in between. The CDR3 sequence is 14 residues long. Germline CDR1 is MDHEN and CDR2 is SYDVKM.

The chain employs TRBV7-3 and TRBJ2-1; D not certain. The CDR3 sequence is 13 residues long. V was clipped by 0 bases and J by 14 bases, with 14 bases between them. Looked up from germline, CDR1 is SGHTA and CDR2 is FQGTGA. The CDR3 nucleotides read TGTGCCAGCAGCTTAACGAGCGTCTCCGAGGAGTTCTTC. Encoded protein: CASSLTSVSEEFF.

DNA for the CDR3: TGTGCCAGCAGGGTTAGCGGGGCGAACACCGGGGAGCTGTTTTTT. Translating it yields CASRVSGANTGELFF. The chain couples TRBV7-2 to TRBJ2-2; 8 nucleotides agree with TRBD2. The J segment lost 0 bases and the V segment lost 6 bases, leaving 3 bases of the junction unmatched. The length of the CDR3 is 15 residues. Germline CDR1 reads SGHTA; CDR2 reads FQGNSA.

This chain connects TRBV11-1 to TRBJ2-7; TRBD2 is a possible D gene (5 bases). Per germline, CDR1 SGHAT and CDR2 FQDESV (reference sequence). V lost 1 base and J lost 1, with 20 bases in between. This CDR3 region has 18 residues. CDR3 nucleotide sequence: TGTGCCAGCAGCTTAGGTGATCGCGCGGAAGGCGGGTCCTACGAGCAGTACTTC. It specifies CASSLGDRAEGGSYEQYF.

This clone was detected only once. V usage is TRBV2 and J usage is TRBJ2-1; a weak D match, TRBD2 (5 bases). Trimming took off 7 bases at V and 7 bases at J, with 14 bases between the two ends. This CDR3 spans 13 amino acids. The germline V gene has CDR1 SNHLY and CDR2 FYNNEI. CDR3 coding DNA: TGTGCCAGCAAGGTCGGGGAAATAAATGAGCAGTTCTTC. Its protein product is CASKVGEINEQFF.

This chain connects TRBV28 to TRBJ2-5, with 7 bases matching TRBD2. The J call is doubtful: the DNA matches TRBJ2-7 better. The CDR3 is made up of 15 amino acids. Per the germline V gene, CDR1 is MDHEN and CDR2 is SYDVKM. The CDR3 coding sequence is TGTGCCAGCAGTTTACGTCAGGGAGGGACCTACGAGCAGTACTTC. Amino acids: CASSLRQGGTYEQYF.

V gene TRBV19 combines with J gene TRBJ2-2, with unresolved D. V was pared by 6 bases and J by 8 bases, with 10 bases between. Per germline, CDR1 LNHDA and CDR2 SQIVND (reference sequence). The CDR3 is made up of 12 amino acids. DNA for the CDR3: TGTGCCAGTAGCCCCCTATTTGGGGAGCTGTTTTTT. Amino acids: CASSPLFGELFF.

The chain couples TRBV5-1 to TRBJ2-7; the match to TRBD2 covers 14 bases. The CDR3 is 15 residues long. V trimming: 4 bases; J trimming: 7 bases; junction bases outside the gene matches: 7. Germline loops: CDR1 SGHRS, CDR2 YFSETQ. This CDR3 reads CASSQGLAGDPEQYF. CDR3 sequence (DNA): TGCGCCAGCAGCCAGGGACTAGCGGGAGACCCGGAGCAGTACTTC. The entire variable domain, with the rest obtained from reference TRBV5-1 and TRBJ2-7, is as follows: KAGVTQTPRYLIKTRGQQVTLSCSPISGHRSVSWYQQTPGQGLQFLFEYFSETQRNKGNFPGRFSGRQFSNSRSEMNVSTLELGDSALYLCASSQGLAGDPEQYFGPGTRLTVT.

The chain recombines TRBV6-5 with TRBJ2-7; 9 positions match TRBD1. The V gene's germline CDR1 is MNHEY and CDR2 SVGAGI. The CDR3 has 16 residues. Trimming removed 4 bases from V and 4 bases from J; junction bases left unmatched: 11. CDR3 amino acids: CASSSSLGQGKYEQYF. The CDR3 coding sequence is TGTGCCAGCAGTTCCTCCCTGGGACAGGGAAAGTACGAGCAGTACTTC.

This chain links TRBV16 with TRBJ2-7; the D is unclear. Germline V gives CDR1 KGHSY, CDR2 FQNENV. Trimming took off 7 bases at V and 4 bases at J, with 17 bases between the two ends. The CDR3 runs to 14 residues. The CDR3 DNA reads as TGTGCCAGCAACCTCCACAAATCCCTTTACGAGCAGTACTTC. Its protein is CASNLHKSLYEQYF.

This CDR3 reads CASSFDSSGSDEQYF. Here the CDR3 DNA reads TGTGCCAGCAGTTTCGATTCTAGCGGGAGTGACGAGCAGTACTTC. This chain connects TRBV6-6 to TRBJ2-7; TRBD2 matches 10 bases. Looked up from germline, CDR1 is MNHNY and CDR2 is SVGAGI (reference sequence). The V gene end was trimmed by 4 bases and the J gene end by 5 bases; junction bases not matched to a gene: 8. The CDR3 length is 15 residues.

The V and J genes are TRBV27 and TRBJ1-1; no reliable D call. The CDR3 consists of 18 residues. V was clipped by 5 bases and J by 1 base, with 23 bases between them. Germline V gives CDR1 MNHEY, CDR2 SMNVEV (reference sequence). CDR3 in DNA: TGTGCCAGCAGTCCCCGGGCCCGGACTTTAATCGCGAACACTGAAGCTTTCTTT. It translates to CASSPRARTLIANTEAFF.

The V gene is TRBV13, the J gene TRBJ1-5; 7 nucleotides align to TRBD1. The CDR3 is 16 amino acids. The germline V gene has CDR1 PRHDT and CDR2 FYEKMQ (reference sequence). V gave up 5 bases and J gave up 2 bases; unmatched junction bases: 9. CDR3 sequence reads: CASSIRQGTGNQPQHF. CDR3 nucleotides: TGTGCCAGCAGCATAAGACAGGGTACTGGCAATCAGCCCCAGCATTTT.

CDR3 sequence: CASSLRSLGDTEAFF. In DNA, the CDR3 is TGTGCCAGCAGTTTAAGATCGCTAGGGGATACTGAAGCTTTCTTT. This chain connects TRBV27 to TRBJ1-1; TRBD1 might be the D (5 bases). The V end was cut by 2 bases, the J end by 5 bases, with 15 bases between. From germline, CDR1 is MNHEY and CDR2 SMNVEV (reference sequence). CDR3 size: 15 residues.

V gene TRBV10-3 combines with J gene TRBJ1-1; TRBD1 matches at 7 bases. The CDR3 contains 14 residues. The V segment lost 6 bases and the J segment 3 bases; nucleotides outside the gene matches: 7. Germline CDR1 and CDR2: ENHRY and SYGVKD. The CDR3 nucleotides read TGTGCCATCAGCGGAAGAACAGGGGACACTGAAGCTTTCTTT. As protein: CAISGRTGDTEAFF.

V usage is TRBV6-1 and J usage is TRBJ2-2; maybe TRBD1 (5 bases). The CDR3 sequence is 15 residues long. Germline V gene sequence: CDR1 MNHNS, CDR2 SASEGT. The V and J ends lost 6 bases and 4 bases respectively, with 15 bases between them. The CDR3 sequence: CASRPTEILTGELFF. The CDR3 DNA follows: TGTGCCAGCAGGCCGACAGAAATTCTCACCGGGGAGCTGTTTTTT.

The chain carries TRBV5-4 and TRBJ2-5; 7 bases line up with TRBD1. CDR3 length: 14 residues. Germline lookup yields CDR1 SGHNT and CDR2 YYREEE (reference sequence). V lost 1 base and J lost 5; bases outside the gene matches: 5. CDR3 amino acids: CASSLSGGMETQYF. CDR3 sequence (DNA): TGTGCCAGCAGCTTGTCAGGGGGTATGGAGACCCAGTACTTC.

The CDR3 DNA reads TGTGCCACCAGCAGAGAAGGGCAGGGCTACAATGAGCAGTTCTTC. It specifies CATSREGQGYNEQFF. The chain recombines TRBV15 with TRBJ2-1; D possibly corresponds to TRBD1 (5 bases). Germline-derived CDR1 and CDR2 are LNHNV and YYDKDF (reference sequence). This CDR3 spans 15 amino acids. V gave up 0 bases and J gave up 3 bases, with 9 bases separating them.

The chain links TRBV5-1 to TRBJ1-1, with 7 nucleotides matching TRBD1. After removal of 4 bases from V and 0 bases from J, the junction contained 3 bases not matched to a gene. The germline CDR1 and CDR2 sequences are SGHRS and YFSETQ. CDR3 size: 14 residues. The CDR3 protein is CASSAGQLNTEAFF. The CDR3 DNA reads TGCGCCAGCAGCGCGGGACAGCTGAACACTGAAGCTTTCTTT.

This clone showed up just once. The J gene is TRBJ2-3, the V gene TRBV7-8, with TRBD2 as a possible D gene (6 bases). The CDR3 extends over 18 amino acids. V lost 0 bases to trimming and J lost 5 bases, with 21 bases between them. Per germline, CDR1 SGHVS and CDR2 FQNEAQ. The chain's CDR3 is CASSLALGRRGRGDTQYF. CDR3 bases: TGTGCCAGCAGCTTAGCCTTAGGGCGAAGAGGGCGGGGAGATACGCAGTATTTT.